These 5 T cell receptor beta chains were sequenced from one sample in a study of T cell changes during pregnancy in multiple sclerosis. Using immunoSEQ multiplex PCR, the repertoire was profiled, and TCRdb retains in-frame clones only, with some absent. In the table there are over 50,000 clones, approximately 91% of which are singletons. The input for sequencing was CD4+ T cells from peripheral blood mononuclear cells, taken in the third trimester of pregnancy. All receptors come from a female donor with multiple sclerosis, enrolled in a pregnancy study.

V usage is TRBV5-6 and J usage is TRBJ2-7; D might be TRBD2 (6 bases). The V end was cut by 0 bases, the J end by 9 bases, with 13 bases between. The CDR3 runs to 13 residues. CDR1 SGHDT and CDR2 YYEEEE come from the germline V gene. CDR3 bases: TGTGCCAGCAGCTTGGGTAGGGCCGGGGGGCAGTACTTC. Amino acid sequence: CASSLGRAGGQYF.

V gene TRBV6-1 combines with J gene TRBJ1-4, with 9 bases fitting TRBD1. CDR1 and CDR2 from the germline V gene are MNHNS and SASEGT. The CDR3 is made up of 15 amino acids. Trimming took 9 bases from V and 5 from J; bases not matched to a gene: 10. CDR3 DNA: TGTGCCAGTAAGACTCCCGGGACAGGGAATGAAAAACTGTTTTTT. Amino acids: CASKTPGTGNEKLFF.

In DNA, the CDR3 is TGTGCCAGCAGCTTTACAGGCCTAGATGGCTACACCTTC. It yields the protein CASSFTGLDGYTF. V usage is TRBV7-8 and J usage is TRBJ1-2, with a tentative D call TRBD1 (5 bases). V was shortened by 3 bases and J by 6 bases, with 11 bases between the two germline ends. The germline V gene has CDR1 SGHVS and CDR2 FQNEAQ. The CDR3 spans 13 residues.

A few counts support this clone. CDR3 DNA sequence: TGTGCCAGCAGCTCGGACAGGGTTAGCGAGCAGTACTTC. Its translation is CASSSDRVSEQYF. The rearrangement uses TRBV11-2 and TRBJ2-7; 8 bases are shared with TRBD1. V trimming: 4 bases; J trimming: 6 bases; junction bases outside the gene matches: 5. The CDR3 has 13 amino acids. In germline, CDR1 is SGHAT, CDR2 FQNNGV.

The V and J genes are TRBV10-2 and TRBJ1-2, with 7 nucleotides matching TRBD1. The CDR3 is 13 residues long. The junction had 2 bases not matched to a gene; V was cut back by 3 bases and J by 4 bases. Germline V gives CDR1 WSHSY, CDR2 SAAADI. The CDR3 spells CASSDEGAYGYTF. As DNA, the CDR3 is TGCGCCAGCAGTGACGAGGGGGCCTATGGCTACACCTTC.